Listed below are T cell receptor beta chains from one sample, sequenced in a study of OX40 agonist ivuxolimab in advanced cancers. Produced via immunoSEQ multiplex PCR; TCRdb's table is partial and in-frame only. Here the sample spans under 100,000 clones, 90% being singletons. The material sequenced was CD4+ or CD8+ T cells sorted from blood, taken in a trial of the OX40 agonist ivuxolimab. Source of these receptors: an adult with an advanced solid tumor such as melanoma, head and neck, liver or kidney cancer. Both conserved end residues are part of each CDR3. A D gene is named only where the DNA matches it firmly. Rows give clone size only sometimes, using once, few, many, or a class for an expanded clone.

j_call v_call d_call clone_size cdr3_aa cdr3_nt
TRBJ1-1 TRBV5-5 NA NA CASSLQRGAVTEAFF TGTGCCAGCAGCTTACAGCGGGGGGCAGTTACTGAAGCTTTCTTT
TRBJ2-1 TRBV7-3 NA NA CASSPRVGGYNEQFF TGTGCCAGCAGCCCGAGGGTGGGGGGCTACAATGAGCAGTTCTTC
TRBJ2-3 TRBV6-1 TRBD1 once CACRGQGSDTQYF TGTGCCTGCCGAGGACAGGGATCAGATACGCAGTATTTT
TRBJ2-7 TRBV7-8 NA once CASSPRTGTHYEQYF TGTGCCAGCAGCCCCCGGACGGGGACACACTACGAGCAGTACTTC
TRBJ2-5 TRBV7-6 TRBD2 NA CASAFLLAGTQETQYF TGTGCCAGCGCTTTTTTACTAGCGGGAACCCAAGAGACCCAGTACTTC
TRBJ1-1 TRBV5-1 NA NA CASSFTGKSNTEAFF TGCGCCAGCAGCTTTACAGGGAAATCTAACACTGAAGCTTTCTTT
TRBJ2-3 TRBV5-1 TRBD2 once CASSLRTSGGTDTQYF TGCGCCAGCAGCCTGCGGACTAGCGGGGGCACAGATACGCAGTATTTT
TRBJ2-3 TRBV9 TRBD1 NA CASSVIPGTGVDTQYF TGTGCCAGCAGCGTAATCCCCGGGACAGGGGTTGATACGCAGTATTTT
TRBJ2-7 TRBV28 TRBD1 NA CASSWDSSYEQYF TGTGCCAGCAGTTGGGACAGCTCCTACGAGCAGTACTTC
TRBJ1-1 TRBV30 NA NA CAWSRVPEAFF TGTGCCTGGAGTCGTGTCCCTGAAGCTTTCTTT
TRBJ2-6 TRBV5-4 NA NA CASSPQGANVLTF TGTGCCAGCAGCCCGCAAGGGGCCAACGTCCTGACTTTC